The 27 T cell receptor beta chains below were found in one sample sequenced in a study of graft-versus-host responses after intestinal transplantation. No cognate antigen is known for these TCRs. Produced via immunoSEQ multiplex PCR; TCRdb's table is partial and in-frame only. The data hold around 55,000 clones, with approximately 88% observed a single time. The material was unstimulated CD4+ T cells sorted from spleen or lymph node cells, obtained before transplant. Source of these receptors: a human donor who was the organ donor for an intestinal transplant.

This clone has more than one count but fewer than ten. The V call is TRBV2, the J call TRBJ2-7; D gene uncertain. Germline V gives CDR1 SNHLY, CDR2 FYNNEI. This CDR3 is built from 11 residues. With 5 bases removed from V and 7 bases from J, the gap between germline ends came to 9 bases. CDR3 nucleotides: TGTGCCAGCAGTTTCTCTAGGGAGCAGTACTTC. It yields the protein CASSFSREQYF.

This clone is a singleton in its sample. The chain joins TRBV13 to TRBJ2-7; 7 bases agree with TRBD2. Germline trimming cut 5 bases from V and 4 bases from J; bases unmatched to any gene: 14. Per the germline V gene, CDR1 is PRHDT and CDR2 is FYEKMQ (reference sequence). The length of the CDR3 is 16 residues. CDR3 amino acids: CASSPPASGDIYEQYF. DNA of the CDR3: TGTGCCAGCAGCCCCCCTGCTAGCGGAGATATATACGAGCAGTACTTC.

CDR3 DNA: TGCAGCGCCCGAGGGGGCGGAAGCACAGATACGCAGTATTTT. This codes for CSARGGGSTDTQYF. The V and J genes are TRBV29-1 and TRBJ2-3, with 7 positions matching TRBD1. Per germline, CDR1 SQVTM and CDR2 ANQGSEA. J was trimmed by 0 bases and V by 7 bases; bases with no gene match: 7. The CDR3 totals 14 residues.

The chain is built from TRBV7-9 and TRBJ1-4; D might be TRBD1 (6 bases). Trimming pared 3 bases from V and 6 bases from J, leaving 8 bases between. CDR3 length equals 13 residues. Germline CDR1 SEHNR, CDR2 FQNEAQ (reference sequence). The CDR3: CASSFRTDEKLFF. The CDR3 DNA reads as TGTGCCAGCAGCTTTAGGACAGATGAAAAACTGTTTTTT.

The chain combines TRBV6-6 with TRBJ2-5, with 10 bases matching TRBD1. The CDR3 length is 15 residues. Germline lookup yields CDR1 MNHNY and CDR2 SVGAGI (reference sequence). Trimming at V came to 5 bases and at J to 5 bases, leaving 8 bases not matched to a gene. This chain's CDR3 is CASSTTGGRGETQYF. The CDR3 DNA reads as TGTGCCAGCAGTACGACAGGGGGCAGGGGGGAGACCCAGTACTTC.

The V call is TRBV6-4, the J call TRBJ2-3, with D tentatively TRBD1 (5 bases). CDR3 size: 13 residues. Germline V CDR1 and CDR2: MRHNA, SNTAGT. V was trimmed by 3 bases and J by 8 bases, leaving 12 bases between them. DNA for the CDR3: TGTGCCAGCAGTGAGGGGCAAATGGGTACGCAGTATTTT. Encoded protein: CASSEGQMGTQYF.

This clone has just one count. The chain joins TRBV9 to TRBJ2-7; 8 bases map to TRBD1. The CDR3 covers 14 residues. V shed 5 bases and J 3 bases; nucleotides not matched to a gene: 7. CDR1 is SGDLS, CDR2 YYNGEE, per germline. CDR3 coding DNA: TGTGCCAGCAGAAGGACAGGGCATTTCTACGAGCAGTACTTC. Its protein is CASRRTGHFYEQYF.

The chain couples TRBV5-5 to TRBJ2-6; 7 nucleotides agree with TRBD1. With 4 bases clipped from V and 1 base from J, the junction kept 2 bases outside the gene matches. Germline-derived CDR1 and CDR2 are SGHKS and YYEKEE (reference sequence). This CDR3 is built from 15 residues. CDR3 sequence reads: CASSKGASGANVLTF. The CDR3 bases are TGTGCCAGCAGCAAGGGGGCTTCTGGGGCCAACGTCCTGACTTTC. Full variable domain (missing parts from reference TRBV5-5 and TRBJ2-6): DAGVTQSPTHLIKTRGQQVTLRCSPISGHKSVSWYQQVLGQGPQFIFQYYEKEERGRGNFPDRFSARQFPNYSSELNVNALLLGDSALYLCASSKGASGANVLTFGAGSRLTVL.

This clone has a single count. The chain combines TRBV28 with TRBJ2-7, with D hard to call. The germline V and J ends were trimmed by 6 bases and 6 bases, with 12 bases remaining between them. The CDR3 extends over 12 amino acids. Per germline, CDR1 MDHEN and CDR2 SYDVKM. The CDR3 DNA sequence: TGTGCCAGCAGCGATAGCCATCTCGAGCAGTACTTC. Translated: CASSDSHLEQYF.

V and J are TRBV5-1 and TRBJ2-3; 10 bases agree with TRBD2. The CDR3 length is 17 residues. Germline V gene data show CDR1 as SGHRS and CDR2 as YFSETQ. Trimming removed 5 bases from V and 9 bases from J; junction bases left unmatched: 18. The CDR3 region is CASSSSGAGGPIGTQYF. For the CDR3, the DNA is TGCGCCAGCAGTTCTTCCGGAGCGGGAGGGCCGATTGGGACGCAGTATTTT. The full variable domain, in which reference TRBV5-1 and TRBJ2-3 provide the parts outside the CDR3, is KAGVTQTPRYLIKTRGQQVTLSCSPISGHRSVSWYQQTPGQGLQFLFEYFSETQRNKGNFPGRFSGRQFSNSRSEMNVSTLELGDSALYLCASSSSGAGGPIGTQYFGPGTRLTVL.

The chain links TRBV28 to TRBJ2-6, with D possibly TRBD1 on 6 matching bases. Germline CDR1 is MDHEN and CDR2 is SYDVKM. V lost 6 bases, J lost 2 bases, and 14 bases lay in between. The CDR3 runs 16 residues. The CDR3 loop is CASSPTGSPGANVLTF. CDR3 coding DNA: TGTGCCAGCAGCCCGACAGGCAGCCCTGGGGCCAACGTCCTGACTTTC. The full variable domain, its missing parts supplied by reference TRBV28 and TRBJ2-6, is DVKVTQSSRYLVKRTGEKVFLECVQDMDHENMFWYRQDPGLGLRLIYFSYDVKMKEKGDIPEGYSVSREKKERFSLILESASTNQTSMYLCASSPTGSPGANVLTFGAGSRLTVL.

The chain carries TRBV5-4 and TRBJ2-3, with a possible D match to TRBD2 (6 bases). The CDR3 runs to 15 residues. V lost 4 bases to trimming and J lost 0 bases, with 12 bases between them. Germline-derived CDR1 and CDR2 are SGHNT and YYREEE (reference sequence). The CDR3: CASSQGGTSTDTQYF. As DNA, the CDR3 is TGTGCCAGCAGCCAAGGAGGGACTAGCACAGATACGCAGTATTTT.

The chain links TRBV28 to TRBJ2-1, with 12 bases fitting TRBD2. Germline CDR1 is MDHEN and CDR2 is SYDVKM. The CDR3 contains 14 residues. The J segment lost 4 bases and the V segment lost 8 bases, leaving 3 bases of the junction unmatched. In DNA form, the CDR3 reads TGTGCCAGCGAGACTAGCGGGAGATACAATGAGCAGTTCTTC. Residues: CASETSGRYNEQFF.

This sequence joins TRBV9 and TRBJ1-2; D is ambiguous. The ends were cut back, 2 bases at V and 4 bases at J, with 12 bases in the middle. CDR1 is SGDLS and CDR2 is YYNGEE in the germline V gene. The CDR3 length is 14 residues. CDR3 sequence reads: CASSVGRESYGYTF. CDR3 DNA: TGTGCCAGCAGCGTCGGTAGGGAGAGCTATGGCTACACCTTC.

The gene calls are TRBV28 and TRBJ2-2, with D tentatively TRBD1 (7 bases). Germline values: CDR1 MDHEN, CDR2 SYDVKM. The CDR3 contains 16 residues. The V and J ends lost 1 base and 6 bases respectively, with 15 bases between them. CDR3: CASSLLGQGGPGELFF. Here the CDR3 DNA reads TGTGCCAGCAGTTTATTAGGCCAGGGGGGCCCCGGGGAGCTGTTTTTT.

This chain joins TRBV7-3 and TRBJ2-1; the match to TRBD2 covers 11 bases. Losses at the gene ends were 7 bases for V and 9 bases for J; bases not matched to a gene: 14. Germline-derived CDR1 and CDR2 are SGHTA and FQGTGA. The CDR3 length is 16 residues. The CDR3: CASNSWGLAGGSEQFF. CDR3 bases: TGTGCCAGCAACAGTTGGGGGCTAGCGGGAGGCTCTGAGCAGTTCTTC. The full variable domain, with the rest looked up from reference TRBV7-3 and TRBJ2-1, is GAGVSQTPSNKVTEKGKYVELRCDPISGHTALYWYRQSLGQGPEFLIYFQGTGAADDSGLPNDRFFAVRPEGSVSTLKIQRTERGDSAVYLCASNSWGLAGGSEQFFGPGTRLTVL.

Here the CDR3 DNA reads TGCAGCGTTCCCGCCAGAGCGGGAGGTATCACCGGGGAGCTGTTTTTT. Translating it yields CSVPARAGGITGELFF. The J gene is TRBJ2-2, the V gene TRBV29-1; TRBD2 matches 9 bases. The V and J ends lost 5 bases and 4 bases, in that order; junction bases with no gene match: 11. The germline V gene has CDR1 SQVTM and CDR2 ANQGSEA. The CDR3 consists of 16 residues.

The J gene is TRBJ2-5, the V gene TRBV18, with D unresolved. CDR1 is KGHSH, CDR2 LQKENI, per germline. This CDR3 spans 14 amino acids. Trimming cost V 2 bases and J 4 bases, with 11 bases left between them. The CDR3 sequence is CASSPVARRETQYF. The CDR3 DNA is TGTGCCAGCTCACCAGTAGCCAGACGAGAGACCCAGTACTTC. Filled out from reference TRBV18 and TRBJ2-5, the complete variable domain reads NAGVMQNPRHLVRRRGQEARLRCSPMKGHSHVYWYRQLPEEGLKFMVYLQKENIIDESGMPKERFSAEFPKEGPSILRIQQVVRGDSAAYFCASSPVARRETQYFGPGTRLLVL.

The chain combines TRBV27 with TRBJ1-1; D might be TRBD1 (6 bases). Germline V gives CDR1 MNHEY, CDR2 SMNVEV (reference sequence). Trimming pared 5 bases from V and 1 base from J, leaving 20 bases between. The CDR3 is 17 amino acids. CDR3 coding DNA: TGTGCCAGCAGTCCACGAACCCAGACAGGCCAGAACACTGAAGCTTTCTTT. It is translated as CASSPRTQTGQNTEAFF.

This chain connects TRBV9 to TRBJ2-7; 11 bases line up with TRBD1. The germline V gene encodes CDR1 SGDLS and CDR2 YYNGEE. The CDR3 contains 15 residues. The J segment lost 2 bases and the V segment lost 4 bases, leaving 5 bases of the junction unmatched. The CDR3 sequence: CASSRGQGAAYEQYF. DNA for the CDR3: TGTGCCAGCAGCCGAGGACAGGGGGCGGCCTACGAGCAGTACTTC.

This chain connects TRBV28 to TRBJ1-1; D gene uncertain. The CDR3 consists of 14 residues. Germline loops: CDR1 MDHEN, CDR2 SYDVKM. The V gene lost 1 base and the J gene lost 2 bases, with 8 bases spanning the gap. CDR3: CASSLSRGNTEAFF. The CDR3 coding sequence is TGTGCCAGCAGTTTATCGCGGGGTAACACTGAAGCTTTCTTT.

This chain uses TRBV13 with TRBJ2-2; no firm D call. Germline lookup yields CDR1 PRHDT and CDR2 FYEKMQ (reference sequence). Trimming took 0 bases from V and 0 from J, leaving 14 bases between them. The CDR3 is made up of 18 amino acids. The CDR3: CASSLGSEKRSNTGELFF. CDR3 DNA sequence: TGTGCCAGCAGCTTAGGATCGGAGAAGCGATCGAACACCGGGGAGCTGTTTTTT.

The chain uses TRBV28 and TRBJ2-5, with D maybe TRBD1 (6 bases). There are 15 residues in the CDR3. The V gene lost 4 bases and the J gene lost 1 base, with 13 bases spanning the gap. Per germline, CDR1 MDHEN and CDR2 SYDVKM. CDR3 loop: CASSSRQGTQETQYF. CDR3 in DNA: TGTGCCAGCAGTTCACGTCAGGGGACCCAAGAGACCCAGTACTTC.

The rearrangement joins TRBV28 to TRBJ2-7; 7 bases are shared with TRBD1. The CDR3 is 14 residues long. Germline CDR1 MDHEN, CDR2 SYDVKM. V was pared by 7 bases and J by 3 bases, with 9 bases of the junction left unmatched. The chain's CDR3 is CASKTGGQHYEQYF. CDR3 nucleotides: TGTGCCAGCAAAACTGGGGGACAGCACTACGAGCAGTACTTC.

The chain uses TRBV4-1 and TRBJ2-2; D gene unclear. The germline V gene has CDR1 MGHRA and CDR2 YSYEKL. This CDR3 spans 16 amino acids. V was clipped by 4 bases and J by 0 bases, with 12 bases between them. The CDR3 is CASSPPGRTNTGELFF. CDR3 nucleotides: TGCGCCAGCAGCCCCCCAGGCAGAACGAACACCGGGGAGCTGTTTTTT.

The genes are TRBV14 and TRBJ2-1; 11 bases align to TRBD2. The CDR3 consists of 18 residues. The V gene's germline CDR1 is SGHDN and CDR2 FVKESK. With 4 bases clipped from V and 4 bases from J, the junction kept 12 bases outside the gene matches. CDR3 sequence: CASSLKRDGTSGYNEQFF. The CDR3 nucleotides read TGTGCCAGCAGCCTGAAGAGGGACGGGACTAGCGGATACAATGAGCAGTTCTTC.

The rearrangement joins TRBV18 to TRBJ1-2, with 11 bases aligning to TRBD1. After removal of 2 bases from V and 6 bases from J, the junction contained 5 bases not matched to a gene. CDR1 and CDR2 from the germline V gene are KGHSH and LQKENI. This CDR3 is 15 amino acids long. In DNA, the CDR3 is TGTGCCAGCTCACCAATGGGACAGGGGGTCAATGGCTACACCTTC. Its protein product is CASSPMGQGVNGYTF.